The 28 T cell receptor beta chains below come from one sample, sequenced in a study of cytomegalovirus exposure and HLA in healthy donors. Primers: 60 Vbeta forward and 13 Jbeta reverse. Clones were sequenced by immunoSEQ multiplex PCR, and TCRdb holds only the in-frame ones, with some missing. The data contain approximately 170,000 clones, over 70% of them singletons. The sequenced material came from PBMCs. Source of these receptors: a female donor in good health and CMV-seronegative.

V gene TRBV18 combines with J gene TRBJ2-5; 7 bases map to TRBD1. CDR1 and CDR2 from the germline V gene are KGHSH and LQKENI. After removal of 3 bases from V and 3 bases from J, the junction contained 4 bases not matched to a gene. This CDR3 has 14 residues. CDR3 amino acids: CASSPVTGEETQYF. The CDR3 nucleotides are TGTGCCAGCTCACCGGTCACAGGGGAAGAGACCCAGTACTTC.

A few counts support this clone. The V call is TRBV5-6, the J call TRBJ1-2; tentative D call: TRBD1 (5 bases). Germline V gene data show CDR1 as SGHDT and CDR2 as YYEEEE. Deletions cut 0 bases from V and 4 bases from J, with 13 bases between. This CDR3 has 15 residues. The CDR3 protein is CASSLEPGPRYGYTF. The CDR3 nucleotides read TGTGCCAGCAGCTTGGAGCCAGGGCCTCGCTATGGCTACACCTTC.

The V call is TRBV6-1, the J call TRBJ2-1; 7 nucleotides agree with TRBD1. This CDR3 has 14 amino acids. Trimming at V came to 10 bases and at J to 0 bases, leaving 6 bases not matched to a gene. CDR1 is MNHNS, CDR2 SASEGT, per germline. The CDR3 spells CATGDRDSYNEQFF. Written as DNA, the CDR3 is TGTGCCACCGGGGACAGAGACTCCTACAATGAGCAGTTCTTC.

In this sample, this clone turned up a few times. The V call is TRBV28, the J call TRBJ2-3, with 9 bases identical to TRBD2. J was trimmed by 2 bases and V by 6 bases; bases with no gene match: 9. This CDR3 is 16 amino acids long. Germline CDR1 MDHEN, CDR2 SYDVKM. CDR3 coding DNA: TGTGCCAGCAGCACCGGAGGGGGACTAGCCACAGATACGCAGTATTTT. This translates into CASSTGGGLATDTQYF.

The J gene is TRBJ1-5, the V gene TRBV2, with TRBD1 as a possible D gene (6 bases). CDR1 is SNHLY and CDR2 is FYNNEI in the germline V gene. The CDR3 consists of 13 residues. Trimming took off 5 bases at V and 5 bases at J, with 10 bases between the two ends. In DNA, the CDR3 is TGTGCCAGCAGTCTACAGGGTTATCAGCCCCAGCATTTT. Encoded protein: CASSLQGYQPQHF.

The CDR3 DNA sequence: TGTGCCAGCAGCGCCTCTAACTATGGCTACACCTTC. Translated: CASSASNYGYTF. V usage is TRBV9 and J usage is TRBJ1-2; no firm D call. Germline lookup yields CDR1 SGDLS and CDR2 YYNGEE. The CDR3 length is 12 residues. V gave up 3 bases and J gave up 0 bases, with 3 bases separating them.

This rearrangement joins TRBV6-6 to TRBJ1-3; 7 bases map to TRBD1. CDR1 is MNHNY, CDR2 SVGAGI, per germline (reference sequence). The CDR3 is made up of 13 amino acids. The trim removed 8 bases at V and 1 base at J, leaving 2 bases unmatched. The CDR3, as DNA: TGTGCCAGCCAGGGGGGATCTGGAAACACCATATATTTT. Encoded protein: CASQGGSGNTIYF.

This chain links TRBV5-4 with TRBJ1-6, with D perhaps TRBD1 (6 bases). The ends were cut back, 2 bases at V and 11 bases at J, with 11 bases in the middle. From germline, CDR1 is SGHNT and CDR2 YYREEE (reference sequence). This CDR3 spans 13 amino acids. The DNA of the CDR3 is TGTGCCAGCAGCTTACCTCAGGGGCCACCCCTCCACTTT. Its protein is CASSLPQGPPLHF.

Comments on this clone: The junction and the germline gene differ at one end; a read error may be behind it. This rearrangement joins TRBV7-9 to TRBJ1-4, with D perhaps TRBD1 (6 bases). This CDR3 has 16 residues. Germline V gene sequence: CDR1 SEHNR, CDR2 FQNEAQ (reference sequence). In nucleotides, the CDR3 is TGTTCCAGCAGCTTAGGGGCCGGGACCAGGGGAAAAAAACTGTTTTTT. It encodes CSSSLGAGTRGKKLFF. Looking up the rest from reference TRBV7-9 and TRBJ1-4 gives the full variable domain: DTGVSQNPRHKITKRGQNVTFRCDPISEHNRLYWYRQTLGQGPEFLTYFQNEAQLEKSRLLSDRFSAERPKGSFSTLEIQRTEQGDSAMYLCSSSLGAGTRGKKLFFGSGTQLSVL.

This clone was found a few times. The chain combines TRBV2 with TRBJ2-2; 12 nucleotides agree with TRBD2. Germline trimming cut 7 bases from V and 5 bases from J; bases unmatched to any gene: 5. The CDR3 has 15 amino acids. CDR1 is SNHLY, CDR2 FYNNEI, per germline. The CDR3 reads CASKTSGSSTGELFF. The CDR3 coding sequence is TGTGCCAGCAAGACTAGCGGGAGTTCTACCGGGGAGCTGTTTTTT.

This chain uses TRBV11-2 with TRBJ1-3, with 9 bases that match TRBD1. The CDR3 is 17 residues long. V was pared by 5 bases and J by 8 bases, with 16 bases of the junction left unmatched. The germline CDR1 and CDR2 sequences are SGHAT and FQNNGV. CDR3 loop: CASSPTGGTGYLDTIYF. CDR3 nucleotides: TGTGCCAGCAGCCCTACGGGGGGGACAGGGTATCTTGACACCATATATTTT.

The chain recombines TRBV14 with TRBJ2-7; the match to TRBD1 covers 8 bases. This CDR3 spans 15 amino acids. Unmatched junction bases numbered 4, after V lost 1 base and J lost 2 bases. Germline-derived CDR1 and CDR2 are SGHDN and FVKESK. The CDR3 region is CASSQGDRWTYEQYF. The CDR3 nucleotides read TGTGCCAGCAGCCAAGGGGACAGGTGGACCTACGAGCAGTACTTC.

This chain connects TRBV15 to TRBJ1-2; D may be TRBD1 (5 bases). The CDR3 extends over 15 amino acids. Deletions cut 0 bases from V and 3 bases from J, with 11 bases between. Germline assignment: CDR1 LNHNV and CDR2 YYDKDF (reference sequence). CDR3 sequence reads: CATSRDPGSDYGYTF. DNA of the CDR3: TGTGCCACCAGCAGAGATCCAGGGTCAGACTATGGCTACACCTTC.

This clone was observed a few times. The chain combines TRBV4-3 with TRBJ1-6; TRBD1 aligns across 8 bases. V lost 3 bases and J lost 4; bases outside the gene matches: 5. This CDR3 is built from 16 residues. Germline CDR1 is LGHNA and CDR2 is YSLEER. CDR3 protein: CASSHGQGIYNSPLHF. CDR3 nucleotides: TGCGCCAGCAGCCACGGACAGGGAATTTATAATTCACCCCTCCACTTT.

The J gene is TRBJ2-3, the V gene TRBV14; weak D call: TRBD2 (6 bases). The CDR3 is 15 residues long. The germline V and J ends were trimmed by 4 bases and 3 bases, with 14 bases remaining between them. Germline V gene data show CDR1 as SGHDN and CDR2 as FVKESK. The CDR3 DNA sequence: TGTGCCAGCAGCCTAGCGGCCTTTGGTACAGATACGCAGTATTTT. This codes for CASSLAAFGTDTQYF. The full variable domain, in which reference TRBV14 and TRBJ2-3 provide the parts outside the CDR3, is EAGVTQFPSHSVIEKGQTVTLRCDPISGHDNLYWYRRVMGKEIKFLLHFVKESKQDESGMPNNRFLAERTGGTYSTLKVQPAELEDSGVYFCASSLAAFGTDTQYFGPGTRLTVL.

In DNA form, the CDR3 reads TGCAGCGTTGTTACAGGGGGCAACTACGAGCAGTACTTC. This codes for CSVVTGGNYEQYF. The gene calls are TRBV29-1 and TRBJ2-7; 9 nucleotides line up with TRBD1. This CDR3 contains 13 residues. After removal of 4 bases from V and 3 bases from J, the junction contained 4 bases not matched to a gene. Germline V gene data show CDR1 as SQVTM and CDR2 as ANQGSEA.

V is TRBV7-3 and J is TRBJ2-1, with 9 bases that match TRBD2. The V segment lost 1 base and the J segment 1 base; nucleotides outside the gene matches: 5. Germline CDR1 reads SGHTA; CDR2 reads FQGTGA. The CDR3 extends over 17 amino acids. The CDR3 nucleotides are TGTGCCAGCAGCTTAAACCCTAGCGGGGCTTCCTACAATGAGCAGTTCTTC. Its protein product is CASSLNPSGASYNEQFF. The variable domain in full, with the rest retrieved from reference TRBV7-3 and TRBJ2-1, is GAGVSQTPSNKVTEKGKYVELRCDPISGHTALYWYRQSLGQGPEFLIYFQGTGAADDSGLPNDRFFAVRPEGSVSTLKIQRTERGDSAVYLCASSLNPSGASYNEQFFGPGTRLTVL.

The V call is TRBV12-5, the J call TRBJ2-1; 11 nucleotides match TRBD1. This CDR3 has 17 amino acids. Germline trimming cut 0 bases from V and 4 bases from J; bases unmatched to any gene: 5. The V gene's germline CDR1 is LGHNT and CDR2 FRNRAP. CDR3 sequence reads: CASGLVLGTGGYNEQFF. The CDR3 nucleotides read TGTGCTAGTGGTTTGGTCCTCGGGACAGGGGGTTACAATGAGCAGTTCTTC.

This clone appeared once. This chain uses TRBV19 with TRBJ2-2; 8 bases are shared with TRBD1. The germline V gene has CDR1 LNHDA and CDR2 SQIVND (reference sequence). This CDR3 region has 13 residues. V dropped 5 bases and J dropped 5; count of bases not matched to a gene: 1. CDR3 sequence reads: CASSRQGTGELFF. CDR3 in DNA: TGTGCCAGTAGTCGACAGGGGACCGGGGAGCTGTTTTTT.

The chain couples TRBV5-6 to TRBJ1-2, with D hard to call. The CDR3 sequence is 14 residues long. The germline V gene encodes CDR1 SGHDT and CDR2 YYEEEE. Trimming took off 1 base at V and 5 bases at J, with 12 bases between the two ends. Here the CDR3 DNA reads TGTGCCAGCAGCTTGAGGGTATCGGGGTATGGCTACACCTTC. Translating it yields CASSLRVSGYGYTF.

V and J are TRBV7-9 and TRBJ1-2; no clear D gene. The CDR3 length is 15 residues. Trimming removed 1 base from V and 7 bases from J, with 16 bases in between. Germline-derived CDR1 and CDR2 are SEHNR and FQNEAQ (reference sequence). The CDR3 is CASSLGEMGDRGYTF. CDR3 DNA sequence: TGTGCCAGCAGCTTAGGGGAGATGGGCGACCGTGGCTACACCTTC.

The CDR3 loop is CASSGTGGRETQYF. CDR3 sequence (DNA): TGCGCCAGCAGCGGTACAGGGGGTAGGGAGACCCAGTACTTC. The chain couples TRBV5-1 to TRBJ2-5, with 8 positions matching TRBD1. In germline, CDR1 is SGHRS, CDR2 YFSETQ. Unmatched junction bases numbered 7, after V lost 4 bases and J lost 5 bases. The CDR3 is 14 residues long.

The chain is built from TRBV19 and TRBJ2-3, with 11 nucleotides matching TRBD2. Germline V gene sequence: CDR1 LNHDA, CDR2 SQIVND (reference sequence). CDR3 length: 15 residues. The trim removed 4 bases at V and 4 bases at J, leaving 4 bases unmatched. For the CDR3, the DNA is TGTGCCAGTAGTACTAGCGGGGGGCTGTCAGATACGCAGTATTTT. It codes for CASSTSGGLSDTQYF. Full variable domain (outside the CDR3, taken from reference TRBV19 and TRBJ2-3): DGGITQSPKYLFRKEGQNVTLSCEQNLNHDAMYWYRQDPGQGLRLIYYSQIVNDFQKGDIAEGYSVSREKKESFPLTVTSAQKNPTAFYLCASSTSGGLSDTQYFGPGTRLTVL.

The CDR3 sequence: CASSSRTSRAYEQYF. The CDR3 coding sequence is TGTGCCAGCAGCTCTCGGACTAGTCGGGCCTACGAGCAGTACTTC. This sequence joins TRBV7-2 and TRBJ2-7; 7 nucleotides align to TRBD2. CDR1 SGHTA and CDR2 FQGNSA come from the germline V gene. The CDR3 has 15 residues. Trimming cost V 4 bases and J 2 bases; bases outside gene matches: 8.

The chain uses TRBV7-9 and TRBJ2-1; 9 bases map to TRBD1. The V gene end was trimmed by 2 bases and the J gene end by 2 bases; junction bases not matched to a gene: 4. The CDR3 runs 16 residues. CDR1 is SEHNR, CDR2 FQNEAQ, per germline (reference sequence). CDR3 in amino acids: CASSLPRQGAYNEQFF. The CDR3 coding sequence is TGTGCCAGCAGCTTACCTAGACAGGGGGCCTACAATGAGCAGTTCTTC.

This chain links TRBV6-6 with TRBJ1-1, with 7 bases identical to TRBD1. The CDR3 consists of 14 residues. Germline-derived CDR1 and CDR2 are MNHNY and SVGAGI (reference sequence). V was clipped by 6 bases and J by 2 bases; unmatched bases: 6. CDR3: CASREGQFNTEAFF. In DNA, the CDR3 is TGTGCCAGCAGAGAGGGACAGTTTAACACTGAAGCTTTCTTT.

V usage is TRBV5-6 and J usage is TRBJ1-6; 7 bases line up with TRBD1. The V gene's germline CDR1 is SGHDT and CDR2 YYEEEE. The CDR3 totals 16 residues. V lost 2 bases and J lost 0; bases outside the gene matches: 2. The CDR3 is CASSLQGSSYNSPLHF. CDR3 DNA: TGTGCCAGCAGCTTACAGGGGAGCTCCTATAATTCACCCCTCCACTTT.

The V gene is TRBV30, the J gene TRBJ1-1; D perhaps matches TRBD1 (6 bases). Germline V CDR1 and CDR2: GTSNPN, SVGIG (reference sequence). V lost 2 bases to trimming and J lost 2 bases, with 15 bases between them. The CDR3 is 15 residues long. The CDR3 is CAWSRGGRRNTEAFF. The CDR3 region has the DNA TGTGCCTGGAGTAGGGGGGGGAGAAGAAACACTGAAGCTTTCTTT.